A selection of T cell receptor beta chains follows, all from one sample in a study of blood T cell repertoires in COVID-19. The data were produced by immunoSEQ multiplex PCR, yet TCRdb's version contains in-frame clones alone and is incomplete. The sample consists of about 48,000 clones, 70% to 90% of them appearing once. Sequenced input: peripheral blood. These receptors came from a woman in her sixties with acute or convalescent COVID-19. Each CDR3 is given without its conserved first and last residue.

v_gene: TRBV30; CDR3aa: AWHSGTSVTDTQY
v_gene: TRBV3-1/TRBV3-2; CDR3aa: ASSQDVAAYGYT
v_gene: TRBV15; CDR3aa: ATSRAGTATGYT
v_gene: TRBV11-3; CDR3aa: ASSPPEEHTQY
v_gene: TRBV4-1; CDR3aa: ASSQEKPGGEEAF
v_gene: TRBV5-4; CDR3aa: ASSLSGVRSYT
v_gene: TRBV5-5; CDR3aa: ASSNTLAGQETQY
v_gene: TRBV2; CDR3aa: ASRRTGLATRETQY
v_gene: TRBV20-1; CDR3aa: SASGLAGGTLYEQY
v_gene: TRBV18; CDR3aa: ASSPITGDEQY